This T cell receptor beta chain came from a study of blood T cell repertoires in COVID-19 (dated by TCRdb to 2020 to 2022). A note on the overall study: The collaborator samples originated in the United States, Italy and Spain and spanned the acute and convalescent phases of COVID-19. The material from the prospective study consisted of cDNA or gDNA derived from T cells, B-cell-depleted T cells, or PBMCs. Subjects who had been exposed to COVID-19, were actively infected with it, or had recovered from it provided the deeply sampled blood TCRbeta repertoires that made up the dataset. The repertoires were released in a freely available public database intended as a resource for research on the immune response to SARS-CoV-2. Samples came from the ongoing ImmuneRACE study (first 160 participants) plus 1,254 subjects from 6 global collaborators. The sample metadata nearly always contained a de-identified subject ID, COVID-19 status, age in years and sex. HLA class I and class II types, where available, came from metadata supplied by the sample provider rather than from assay-based typing.

The investigation overall reported the following: The amount of clinical and demographic metadata varied by source and participant and was provided uncurated.

The immunoSEQ Assay, a bias-controlled multiplex PCR, was used to amplify TCRbeta CDR3 regions from genomic DNA. On the study's bioinformatics: Within the assay, amplification of reference gene primers was used to estimate how many nucleated cells each sample contained. To quantify the absolute abundance of each unique TCRbeta CDR3 rearrangement, sequence reads were collapsed and filtered. For each sample, productive Simpson clonality was calculated as the square root of Simpson's diversity index over productive rearrangements. The immuneACCESS repertoire file appears here via TCRdb, limited to in-frame rearrangements. These files lack a portion of the clones; in checked studies, under half of the deficit traces to unresolved V genes, and the cause of the others is not known. The V and J calls and clone size are taken from that table; D and trimming were inferred from the DNA. For this sample there are tens of thousands of clones; around 81% appear just once. Of the sample, about a tenth is held by the ten largest clones.

V loses 0 bases of germline sequence and J loses 2 bases, and the interval between the two ends is 16 bases. Per the germline V gene (reference sequence), GTSNPN is the CDR1 and SVGIG is the CDR2. The CDR3 goes from the cysteine to the phenylalanine over 17 residues. The kept DNA is CDR3 alone, 51 bases in frame from the first base. Comments on this clone: It lacks a known antigen. No base-level quality is on record; no much larger clone is a single base apart.

One collaborating source in Seattle enrolled patients during active infection and followed them longitudinally through the course of disease. Each collaborating institution followed its own protocols to collect whole blood in K2EDTA tubes. For TCRbeta analysis, collaborators shipped samples as frozen whole blood, isolated PBMCs, or DNA extracted from either of those sample types. Sequencing used peripheral blood. The receptor comes from a man older than 75 with COVID-19, enrolled during active disease. The V and J genes are TRBV30 and TRBJ1-4; too little of a D gene remains to name it. The base sequence is TGTGCCTGGAGTGTAATAGGAGACGCGGTGACTAATGAAAAACTGTTTTTT. This yields the protein CAWSVIGDAVTNEKLFF.